Presented here are 10 T cell receptor beta chains from one specimen sequenced in a study of T cells in Graves' hyperthyroidism and ophthalmopathy. What was amplified from RNA transcripts were TCR beta CDR3 regions. First-round RT-PCR of the TCR CDR3 relied on the HTBI primer set. TCRdb recomputed calls from the multiplex PCR reads with MiXCR, one row per CDR3 protein. This table holds some 550,000 distinct CDR3 sequences, roughly 15% found once. Material: blood. These receptors originate from a woman aged 35 to 49 with Graves' ophthalmopathy.

This clonotype was found many times. J is TRBJ1-5 and V is TRBV28; no definite D call. The CDR3 runs 15 residues. The germline V gene has CDR1 MDHEN and CDR2 SYDVKM. V lost 5 bases, J lost 2 bases, and 13 bases lay in between. CDR3 in DNA: TGTGCCAGCAGTCTCCGAGCGGGTCGCAATCAGCCCCAGCATTTT. As protein: CASSLRAGRNQPQHF.

This clonotype showed up just a few times. The rearrangement links TRBV29-1 to TRBJ2-1, with unresolved D. The CDR3 length is 11 residues. Germline-derived CDR1 and CDR2 are SQVTM and ANQGSEA. The V end lost 4 bases, the J end lost 2 bases, and 3 bases lay between the germline ends. The chain's CDR3 is CSVATYNEQFF. Here the CDR3 DNA reads TGCAGCGTTGCCACCTACAATGAGCAGTTCTTC.

Of note for this clonotype: One end of the junction does not line up with germline, which may come from a read error. The rearrangement links TRBV7-2 to TRBJ2-1, with D unclear. The germline gives CDR1 SGHTA, CDR2 FQGNSA. This CDR3 comprises 13 residues. This chain's CDR3 is CVSSLKQRTEQFF. The CDR3 coding sequence is TGTGTCAGCAGCTTAAAGCAGAGAACTGAGCAGTTCTTC.

This clonotype was counted at least ten times. The chain carries TRBV20-1 and TRBJ1-1, with D possibly being TRBD1 (6 bases). CDR1 DFQATT and CDR2 SNEGSKA come from the germline V gene (reference sequence). The CDR3 is 14 amino acids. V lost 3 bases and J lost 9, with 20 bases in between. CDR3 DNA: TGCAGTGCTAGGGTAGATCTCGGGGGGGGCAAAGCTTTCTTT. Protein: CSARVDLGGGKAFF.

A note on this clonotype: A read error may be the cause here, since a much bigger clone is one base away. The chain combines TRBV2 with TRBJ2-7; D possibly corresponds to TRBD1 (6 bases). The CDR3 is made up of 12 amino acids. V lost 7 bases and J 5 bases, leaving 12 bases between the germline ends. CDR1 and CDR2 from the germline V gene are SNHLY and FYNNEI. For the CDR3, the DNA is TGTGCCAGCAAACCGGACAGTGACGAGCAGTACTTC. Protein: CASKPDSDEQYF.

This clonotype was detected many times. The rearrangement uses TRBV20-1 and TRBJ2-7; 10 bases fit TRBD2. This CDR3 has 14 amino acids. CDR1 and CDR2 from the germline V gene are DFQATT and SNEGSKA (reference sequence). V lost 3 bases, J lost 3 bases, and 5 bases stayed unmatched. The CDR3 coding sequence is TGCAGTGCTAGTCCTAGCGGGAGATTCTACGAGCAGTACTTC. Translation: CSASPSGRFYEQYF.

In nucleotides, the CDR3 is TGTGCCAGCACGTCCCAGCCCGGGAGAGCCTATGAGCAGTTCTTC. As protein: CASTSQPGRAYEQFF. The V and J genes are TRBV6-2 or TRBV6-3 and TRBJ2-1; D is perhaps TRBD2 (6 bases). Deletions cut 7 bases from V and 8 bases from J, with 21 bases between. CDR1 is MNHEY, CDR2 SVGEGT, per germline. The CDR3 has 15 amino acids.

In this sample, this clonotype turned up many times. V and J are TRBV30 and TRBJ1-5; 8 nucleotides line up with TRBD1. The V and J ends lost 1 base and 2 bases, in that order; junction bases with no gene match: 7. Germline V lookup: CDR1 GTSNPN, CDR2 SVGIG (reference sequence). The CDR3 contains 16 residues. CDR3 in DNA: TGTGCCTGGAGTGGCACTGACAGGGGAGGCAATCAGCCCCAGCATTTT. Protein sequence: CAWSGTDRGGNQPQHF.

This clonotype was picked up many times. This chain links TRBV28 with TRBJ2-1; 11 nucleotides agree with TRBD2. The trim removed 4 bases at V and 4 bases at J, leaving 9 bases unmatched. The CDR3 runs to 17 residues. CDR1 is MDHEN, CDR2 SYDVKM, per germline. For the CDR3, the DNA is TGTGCCAGCAGTTCCGCCCCACTAGCGGGAGAGTACAATGAGCAGTTCTTC. Its translation: CASSSAPLAGEYNEQFF.

This clonotype came up many times. V and J are TRBV12-3 or TRBV12-4 and TRBJ2-5, with D possibly TRBD2 on 7 matching bases. This CDR3 has 15 residues. Between the trimmed V and J ends, which lost 0 bases and 5 bases, there was a span of 13 bases. CDR3 DNA: TGTGCCAGCAGTTTAGCGGGCGGGGGCGATGAGACCCAGTACTTC. The encoded protein is CASSLAGGGDETQYF.